Included here is one T cell receptor (beta chain) sequence, with context. Original processing notes: Cell counts per sample came from amplifying reference gene primers. The protocol was immunoSEQ multiplex PCR, while the TCRdb copy is restricted to in-frame clones and leaves out a portion. V, J and clone size are taken as reported in that table, and D and trimming were inferred from the DNA itself. The sample records fewer than 350,000 clones, roughly nine tenths being singletons. CDR1 is SGHRS, CDR2 YFSETQ, per germline. The CDR3 runs to 15 residues. V lost 2 bases and J 7 bases, leaving 15 bases between the germline ends. Cohort assignment relied on participant-reported clinical history. The data belong to a study of blood T cell repertoires in COVID-19. Study as a whole: The origin of the acute and convalescent COVID-19 samples was the United States, Italy and Spain.

The clonotype originates from a man in his fifties or sixties who had recovered from COVID-19. Sample: PBMCs or T cells enriched from blood (not recorded which). The gene calls are TRBV5-1 and TRBJ1-4, with D perhaps matching TRBD1 (5 bases). This CDR3 is CASSFPASGSEKLFF. The CDR3 nucleotides are TGCGCCAGCAGCTTCCCGGCGTCAGGGTCTGAAAAACTGTTTTTT.